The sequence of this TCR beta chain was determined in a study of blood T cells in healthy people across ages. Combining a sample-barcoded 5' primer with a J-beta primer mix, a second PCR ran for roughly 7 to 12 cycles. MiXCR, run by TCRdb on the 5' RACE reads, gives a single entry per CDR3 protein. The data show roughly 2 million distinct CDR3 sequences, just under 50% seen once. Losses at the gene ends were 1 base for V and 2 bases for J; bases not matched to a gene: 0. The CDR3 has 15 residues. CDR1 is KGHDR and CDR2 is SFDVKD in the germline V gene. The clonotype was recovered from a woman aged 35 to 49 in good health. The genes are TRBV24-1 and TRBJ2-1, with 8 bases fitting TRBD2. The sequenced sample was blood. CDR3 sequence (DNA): TGTGCCACCAGTGATTTAGCGGGGGCCTACAATGAGCAGTTCTTC. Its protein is CATSDLAGAYNEQFF.